This TCR beta chain came from a study of beta chain features in type 1 diabetes. The V end lost 6 bases, the J end lost 2 bases, and 18 bases lay between the germline ends. This CDR3 contains 15 residues. Expressed TCRB transcripts were sequenced because the entire RNA isolate underwent reverse transcription. Generated by immunoSEQ multiplex PCR, the TCRdb table keeps only in-frame clones and is missing some. Counted here are roughly 400,000 clones, 8% to 10% occurring once; the ten biggest clones make up about 0.6%. Study conclusions and caveats: Whatever favoring of shorter templates PCR might show would apply equally to patients and controls. Within each of all four CD4+ subsets, Type 1 diabetes patients had TCRB CDR3s that were moderately but significantly shorter.

Via the markers CD45RO/CCR7/CD25/CD127/CD95/CD27, stem cell-like memory, regulatory, central memory and naive CD4+ cells were sorted. The table lists this clone with a few counts. Its target is not known. Source material: central memory CD4+ T cells from blood. This sequence originates from a man under 40 with type 1 diabetes. The V call is TRBV5-7, the J call TRBJ2-7, with a tentative D call TRBD1 (6 bases). TRBV5-7 is flagged as an ORF with uncertain function. The CDR3 nucleotides read TGTGCCAGCACCTGGTTTGACAGGAGGACCTACGAGCAGTACTTC. It is translated as CASTWFDRRTYEQYF.